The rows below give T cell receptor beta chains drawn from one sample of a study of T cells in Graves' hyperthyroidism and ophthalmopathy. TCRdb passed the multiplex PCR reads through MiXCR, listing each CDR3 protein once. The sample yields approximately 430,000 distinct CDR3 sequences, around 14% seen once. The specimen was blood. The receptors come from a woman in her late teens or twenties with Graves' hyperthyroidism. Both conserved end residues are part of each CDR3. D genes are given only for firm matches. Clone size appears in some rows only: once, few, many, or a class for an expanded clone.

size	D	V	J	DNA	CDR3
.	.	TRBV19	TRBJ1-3	TGTGCCAGTAAAAGGCAGGCCGGCGGCGACACCATATATTTT	CASKRQAGGDTIYF
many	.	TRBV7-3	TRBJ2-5	TGTGCCAGCAGCTTAGGGCCAGCCAACCAAGAGACCCAGTACTTC	CASSLGPANQETQYF
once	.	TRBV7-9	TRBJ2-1	TGTGCCAGCCGCCCGGGGAGATCTTTTTCCTACAATGAGCAGTTCTTC	CASRPGRSFSYNEQFF
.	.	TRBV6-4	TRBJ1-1	TGTGCCAGCAGTGACTCGACGGGGCCGGGCACTGAAGCTTTCTTT	CASSDSTGPGTEAFF
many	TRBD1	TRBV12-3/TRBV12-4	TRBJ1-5	TGTGCCAGCAGTCAGGGGGCTCAGCCCCAGCATTTT	CASSQGAQPQHF
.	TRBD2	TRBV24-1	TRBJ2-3	TGTGCCACCACCGGGACTAGCGGGAACTCAGATACGCAGTATTTT	CATTGTSGNSDTQYF
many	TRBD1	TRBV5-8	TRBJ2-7	TGTGCCAGCAGCCCCACAGGGGGCATGTACGAGCAGTACTTC	CASSPTGGMYEQYF
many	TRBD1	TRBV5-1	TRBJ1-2	TGCGCCAGCAGCACGACAGGGTCCCTCTATGGCTACACCTTC	CASSTTGSLYGYTF
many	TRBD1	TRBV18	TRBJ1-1	TGTGCCAGCTCACTTTCGAGACAGGGCACTGAAGCTTTCTTT	CASSLSRQGTEAFF
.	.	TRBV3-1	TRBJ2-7	TGTGCCAGCAGCCGACGGGCAGGCGGAAACTACGAGCAGTACTTC	CASSRRAGGNYEQYF
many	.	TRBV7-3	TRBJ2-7	TGTGCCAGCAGCTTAAACGGCCCCGCGGACGAGCAGTACTTC	CASSLNGPADEQYF
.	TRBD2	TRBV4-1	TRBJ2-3	TGCGCCAGCAGCCAAGGACTAGCGTTCAGTCTCCATCCGGATACGCAGTATTTT	CASSQGLAFSLHPDTQYF
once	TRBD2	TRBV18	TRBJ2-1	TGTGCCAGCTCACCAGGTGAAGGATCGCTAGCGGGAAGGTTCAATGAGCAGTTCTTC	CASSPGEGSLAGRFNEQFF
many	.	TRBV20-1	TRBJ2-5	TGCAGTGCTAGAGATCCGGGTAGGGAGACCCAGTACTTC	CSARDPGRETQYF
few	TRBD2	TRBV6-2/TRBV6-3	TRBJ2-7	TGTGCCAGCATCCCCGGGACTAGCGGGAGTTCACCCTACGAGCAGTACTTC	CASIPGTSGSSPYEQYF
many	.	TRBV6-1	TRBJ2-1	TGTGCCGGCGCCGGGGGCCGGACCTACAATGAGCAGTTCTTC	CAGAGGRTYNEQFF
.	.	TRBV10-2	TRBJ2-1	TGCGCCAGCAGTGAAGACAGCTCCCCGCAGTTCTTC	CASSEDSSPQFF
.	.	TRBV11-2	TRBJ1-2	TGTGCCAGCAGCTTCGGGGGTCCGGGCTACGCCTTC	CASSFGGPGYAF
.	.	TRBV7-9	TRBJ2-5	TGTGCCAGCAGCTTCCTGACACCCCAAGAGACCCAGTACTTC	CASSFLTPQETQYF
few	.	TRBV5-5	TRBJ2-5	TGTGCCAGCAGTTCGTGGGGGGGCGGGGGTGAGACCCAGTACTTC	CASSSWGGGGETQYF
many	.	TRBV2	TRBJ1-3	TGTGCCAGCAGTGACAGGGGTTCAGGAAACACCATATATTTT	CASSDRGSGNTIYF
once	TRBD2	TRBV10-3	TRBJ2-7	TGTGCCATCAGTAGCGGGGGGGCCAGGGAGCAGTACTTC	CAISSGGAREQYF